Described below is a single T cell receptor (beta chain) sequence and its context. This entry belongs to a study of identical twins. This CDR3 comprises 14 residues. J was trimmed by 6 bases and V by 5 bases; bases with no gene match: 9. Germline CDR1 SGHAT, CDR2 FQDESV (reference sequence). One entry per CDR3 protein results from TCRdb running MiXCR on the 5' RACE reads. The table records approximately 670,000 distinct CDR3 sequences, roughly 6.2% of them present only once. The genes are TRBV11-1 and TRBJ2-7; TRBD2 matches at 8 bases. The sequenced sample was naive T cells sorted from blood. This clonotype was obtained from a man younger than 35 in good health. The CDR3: CASSHRTSPIEQYF. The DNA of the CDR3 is TGTGCCAGCAGCCACAGGACTAGCCCCATCGAGCAGTACTTC.